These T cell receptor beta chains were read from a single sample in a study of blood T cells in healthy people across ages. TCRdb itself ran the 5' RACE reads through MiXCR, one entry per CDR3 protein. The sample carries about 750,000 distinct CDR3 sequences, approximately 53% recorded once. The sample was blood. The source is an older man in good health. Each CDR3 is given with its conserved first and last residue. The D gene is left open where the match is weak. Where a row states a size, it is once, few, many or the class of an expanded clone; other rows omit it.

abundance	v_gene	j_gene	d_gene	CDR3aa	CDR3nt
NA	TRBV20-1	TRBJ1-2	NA	CSAGAESVNYGYTF	TGCAGTGCTGGGGCAGAATCTGTTAACTATGGCTACACCTTC
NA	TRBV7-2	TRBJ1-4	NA	CASSRGGATNEELFF	TGTGCCAGCAGCCGGGGGGGTGCAACTAATGAAGAACTGTTTTTT
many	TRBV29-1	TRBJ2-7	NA	CSVARTTYEQYF	TGCAGCGTTGCCAGGACCACCTACGAGCAGTACTTC
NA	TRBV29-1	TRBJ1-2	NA	CSVDTDYGYTF	TGCAGCGTTGATACCGACTATGGCTACACCTTC
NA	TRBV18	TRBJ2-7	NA	CASSPTGMVSYEQYF	TGTGCCAGCTCACCAACAGGGATGGTTTCCTACGAGCAGTACTTC
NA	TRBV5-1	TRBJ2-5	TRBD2	CAGSLALGAGEETQYF	TGCGCCGGCAGCTTGGCCTTGGGAGCGGGGGAAGAGACCCAGTACTTC
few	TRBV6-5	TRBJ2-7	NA	CASSYRAPYEQYF	TGTGCCAGCAGCTACAGGGCCCCCTACGAGCAGTACTTC
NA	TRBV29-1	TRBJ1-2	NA	CSTGSGVNLGGYTF	TGCAGCACCGGGTCGGGGGTCAACTTGGGTGGCTACACCTTC
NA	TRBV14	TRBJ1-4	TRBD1	CASSQWTVGTGGDEKLFF	TGTGCCAGCAGCCAATGGACGGTGGGGACAGGGGGCGACGAAAAACTGTTTTTT
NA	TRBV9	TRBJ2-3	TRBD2	CASSVGGREGDTQYF	TGTGCCAGCAGCGTAGGCGGGAGGGAGGGAGATACGCAGTATTTT
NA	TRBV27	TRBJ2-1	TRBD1	CASSKGQGRGNEQFF	TGTGCCAGCAGCAAAGGACAGGGGAGAGGTAATGAGCAGTTCTTC
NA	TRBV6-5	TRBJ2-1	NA	CASSYSAVNEQFF	TGTGCCAGCAGTTACTCGGCAGTTAATGAGCAGTTCTTC
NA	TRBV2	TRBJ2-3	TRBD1	CASRVQGRVDTQYF	TGTGCCAGCAGGGTACAGGGGAGAGTAGATACGCAGTATTTT
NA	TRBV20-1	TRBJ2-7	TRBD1	CSAPRGQGTHEQYF	TGCAGTGCCCCTCGGGGACAGGGCACCCACGAGCAGTACTTC
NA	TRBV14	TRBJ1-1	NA	CASSRSGTFGALTDTEAFF	TGTGCCAGCAGCCGGTCTGGGACCTTTGGGGCGCTAACTGACACTGAAGCTTTCTTT
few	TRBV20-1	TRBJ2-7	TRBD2	CSARVPAGFPEQYF	TGCAGTGCTAGAGTTCCAGCGGGATTTCCAGAGCAGTACTTC
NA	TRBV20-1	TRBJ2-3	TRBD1	CSGQGSDTQYF	TGCAGTGGACAGGGCTCAGATACGCAGTATTTT
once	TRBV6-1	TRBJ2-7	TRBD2	CASSPPGGSRDYYEQYF	TGTGCCAGCAGTCCCCCAGGCGGGAGTAGGGACTACTACGAGCAGTACTTC
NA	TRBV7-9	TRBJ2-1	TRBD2	CASTTGTRLNEQFF	TGTGCCAGCACTACAGGGACTAGACTCAATGAGCAGTTCTTC
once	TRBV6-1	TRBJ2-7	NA	CASSDQGDLSYEQYF	TGTGCCAGCAGCGATCAGGGAGATCTCTCCTACGAGCAGTACTTC
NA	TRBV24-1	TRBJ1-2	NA	CATSDSGSPYGYTF	TGTGCCACCAGTGATTCCGGGAGCCCCTATGGCTACACCTTC
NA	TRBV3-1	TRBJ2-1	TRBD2	CASSVAGGPMERFF	TGTGCCAGCAGCGTAGCGGGAGGGCCGATGGAGCGGTTCTTC
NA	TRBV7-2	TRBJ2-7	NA	CASSLLGGTEQYF	TGTGCCAGCAGCTTATTAGGGGGAACCGAGCAGTACTTC
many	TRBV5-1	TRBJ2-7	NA	CASSLGTSSYEQYF	TGCGCCAGCAGCCTGGGGACGTCATCCTACGAGCAGTACTTC
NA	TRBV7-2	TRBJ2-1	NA	CASSRQLQETQFF	TGTGCCAGCAGCCGGCAACTGCAGGAGACCCAGTTCTTC
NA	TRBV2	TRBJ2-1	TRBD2	CASRVTSGGRNNEQFF	TGTGCCAGCAGGGTTACTAGCGGAGGGAGGAACAATGAGCAGTTCTTC
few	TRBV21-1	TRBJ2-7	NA	CASSPRAPPEQYF	TGTGCCAGCAGCCCCCGGGCCCCTCCAGAGCAGTACTTC
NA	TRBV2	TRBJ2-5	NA	CASKIGGAPSQETQYF	TGTGCCAGCAAAATTGGGGGGGCGCCCTCCCAAGAGACCCAGTACTTC
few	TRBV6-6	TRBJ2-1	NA	CASSGGRVPDNEQFF	TGTGCCAGCAGTGGGGGACGAGTCCCCGACAATGAGCAGTTCTTC
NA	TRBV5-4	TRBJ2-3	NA	CASSLSTEITDTQYF	TGTGCCAGCAGCTTGTCGACAGAAATCACAGATACGCAGTATTTT
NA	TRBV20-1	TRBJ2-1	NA	CSARALPLDNSYNEQFF	TGCAGTGCTAGAGCCCTCCCACTAGACAACTCCTACAATGAGCAGTTCTTC
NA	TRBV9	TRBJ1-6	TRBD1	CASSAQGADSPLHF	TGTGCCAGCAGCGCCCAGGGGGCAGATTCACCCCTCCACTTT
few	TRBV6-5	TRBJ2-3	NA	CASSPGADGNTQYF	TGTGCCAGCTCCCCGGGAGCGGATGGAAATACGCAGTATTTT
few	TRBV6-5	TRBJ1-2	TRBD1	CASSYLRQGYGYTF	TGTGCCAGCAGTTACCTCCGACAGGGTTATGGCTACACCTTC
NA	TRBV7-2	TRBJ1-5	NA	CASSLSALGGAGNQPQHF	TGTGCCAGCAGCTTATCCGCCCTCGGGGGGGCAGGCAATCAGCCCCAGCATTTT
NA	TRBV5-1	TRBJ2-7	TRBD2	CASGSGGSGRFVHEQYF	TGCGCCAGCGGCTCGGGGGGTAGCGGGAGATTTGTACACGAGCAGTACTTC
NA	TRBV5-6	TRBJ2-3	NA	CASSLTSGPSGYRYAYF	TGTGCCAGCAGCTTGACCAGCGGGCCCTCGGGGTACAGATACGCGTATTTT
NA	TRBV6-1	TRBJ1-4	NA	CASSVPTVNEKLFF	TGTGCCAGCAGTGTCCCGACGGTGAATGAAAAACTGTTTTTT
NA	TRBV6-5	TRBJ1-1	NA	CASSYSRDLILNTEAFF	TGTGCCAGCAGTTACTCTAGGGACTTGATATTGAACACTGAAGCTTTCTTT
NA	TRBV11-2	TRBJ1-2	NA	CASSLDAGINYGYTF	TGTGCCAGCAGCTTAGATGCAGGAATTAACTATGGCTACACCTTC